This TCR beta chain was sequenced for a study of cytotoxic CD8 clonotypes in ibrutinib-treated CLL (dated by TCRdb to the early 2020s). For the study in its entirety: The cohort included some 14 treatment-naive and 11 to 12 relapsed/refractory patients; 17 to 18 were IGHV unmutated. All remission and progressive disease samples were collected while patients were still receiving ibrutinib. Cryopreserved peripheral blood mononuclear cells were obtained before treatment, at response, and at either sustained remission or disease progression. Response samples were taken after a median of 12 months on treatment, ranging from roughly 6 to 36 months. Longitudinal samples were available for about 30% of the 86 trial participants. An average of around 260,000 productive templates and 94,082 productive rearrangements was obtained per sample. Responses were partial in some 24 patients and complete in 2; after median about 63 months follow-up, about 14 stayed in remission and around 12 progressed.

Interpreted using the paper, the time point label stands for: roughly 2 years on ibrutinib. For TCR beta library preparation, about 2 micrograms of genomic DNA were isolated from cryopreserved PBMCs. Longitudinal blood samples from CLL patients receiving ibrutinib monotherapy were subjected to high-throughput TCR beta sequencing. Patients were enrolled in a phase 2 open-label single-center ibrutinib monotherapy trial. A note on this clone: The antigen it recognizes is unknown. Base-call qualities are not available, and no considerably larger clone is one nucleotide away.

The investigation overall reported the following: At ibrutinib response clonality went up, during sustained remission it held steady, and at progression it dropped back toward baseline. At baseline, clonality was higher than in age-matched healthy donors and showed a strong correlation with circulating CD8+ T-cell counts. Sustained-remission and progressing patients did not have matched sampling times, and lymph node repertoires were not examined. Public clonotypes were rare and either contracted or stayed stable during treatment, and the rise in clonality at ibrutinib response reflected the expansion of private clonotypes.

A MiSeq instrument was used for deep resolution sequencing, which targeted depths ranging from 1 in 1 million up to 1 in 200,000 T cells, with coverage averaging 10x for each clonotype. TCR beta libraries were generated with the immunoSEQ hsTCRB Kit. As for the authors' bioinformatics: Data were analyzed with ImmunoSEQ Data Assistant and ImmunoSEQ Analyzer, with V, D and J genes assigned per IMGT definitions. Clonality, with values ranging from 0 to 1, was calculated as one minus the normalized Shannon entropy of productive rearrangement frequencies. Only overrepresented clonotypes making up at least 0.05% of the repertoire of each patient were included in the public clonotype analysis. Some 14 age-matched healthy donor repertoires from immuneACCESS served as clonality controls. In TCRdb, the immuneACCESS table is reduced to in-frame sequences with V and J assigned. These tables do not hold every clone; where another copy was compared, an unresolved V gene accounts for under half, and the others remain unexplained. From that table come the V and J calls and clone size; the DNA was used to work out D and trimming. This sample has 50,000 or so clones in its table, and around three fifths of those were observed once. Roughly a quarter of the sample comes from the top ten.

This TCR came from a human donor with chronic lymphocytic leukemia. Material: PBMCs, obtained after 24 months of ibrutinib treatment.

The DNA is TGTGCCAGCAGCCGGGGGGGACGAGGCACCGGGGAGCTGTTTTTT. Its product reads: CASSRGGRGTGELFF. The rearrangement joined TRBV6-6 to TRBJ2-2; TRBD2 agrees with 8 junctional bases. From the cysteine through the phenylalanine, the CDR3 covers 15 amino acids. Just the 45-base CDR3 DNA is kept, in frame starting at base 1. Compared with germline, V lacks 6 bases and J lacks 4 bases; bases without a gene match: 7. Sequences MNHNY (CDR1) and SVGAGI (CDR2) are obtained from the germline V gene (reference sequence).